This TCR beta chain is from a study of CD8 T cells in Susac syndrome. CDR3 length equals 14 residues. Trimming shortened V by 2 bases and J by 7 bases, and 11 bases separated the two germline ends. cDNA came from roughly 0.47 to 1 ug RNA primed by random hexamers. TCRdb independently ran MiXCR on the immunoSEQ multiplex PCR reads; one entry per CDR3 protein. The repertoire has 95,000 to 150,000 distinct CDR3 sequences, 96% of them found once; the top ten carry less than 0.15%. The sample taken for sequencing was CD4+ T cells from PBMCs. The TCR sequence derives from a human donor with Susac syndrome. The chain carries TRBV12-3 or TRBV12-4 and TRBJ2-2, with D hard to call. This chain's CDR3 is CASSLYSRSGELFF. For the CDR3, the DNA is TGTGCCAGCAGTTTATACAGCCGAAGCGGGGAGCTGTTTTTT.